The 15 T cell receptor beta chains given below trace back to one sample, sequenced in a study of cytomegalovirus exposure and HLA in healthy donors. PCR employed 60 Vbeta and 13 Jbeta primers. Some clones are missing from TCRdb's copy, which holds only in-frame ones; the method was immunoSEQ multiplex PCR. The data show fewer than 350,000 clones, roughly 90% seen once. What was sequenced was PBMCs. The receptor set was obtained from a woman between 18 and 29 years old in good health and CMV-seronegative.

This clone has a single count. The CDR3 region has the DNA TGTGCCAGCAGTTCACAGATGCGGACAGGACACTATGGCTACACCTTC. This sequence encodes CASSSQMRTGHYGYTF. J is TRBJ1-2 and V is TRBV27; 7 bases line up with TRBD1. CDR3 length: 16 amino acids. Germline V gives CDR1 MNHEY, CDR2 SMNVEV (reference sequence). V lost 4 bases, J lost 3 bases, and 11 bases stayed unmatched.

V gene TRBV6-1 combines with J gene TRBJ2-5; 8 bases are shared with TRBD2. TRBJ2-7 matches the DNA end more closely, so the J call is doubtful. The germline gives CDR1 MNHNS, CDR2 SASEGT. The CDR3 has 15 residues. The CDR3: CASKLLSGGFYEQYF. The CDR3 nucleotides are TGTGCCAGCAAACTTCTGAGCGGGGGATTCTACGAGCAGTACTTC.

This clone was found a few times. V and J are TRBV29-1 and TRBJ2-5; 9 nucleotides match TRBD1. The junction had 6 bases not matched to a gene; V was cut back by 2 bases and J by 5 bases. CDR1 and CDR2 from the germline V gene are SQVTM and ANQGSEA. The CDR3 is made up of 14 amino acids. DNA of the CDR3: TGCAGCGTTGAATGGGGGACAGGGCCCGAGACCCAGTACTTC. The encoded protein is CSVEWGTGPETQYF.

This clone turned up a few times. The V and J genes are TRBV29-1 and TRBJ2-7, with no clear D. Germline values: CDR1 SQVTM, CDR2 ANQGSEA. V shed 4 bases and J shed 1 base, with 5 bases lying between them. This CDR3 region has 11 residues. The CDR3 here is CSVVASYEQYF. As DNA, the CDR3 is TGCAGCGTTGTAGCTTCCTACGAGCAGTACTTC.

Regarding this clone: Within the sample, other DNA sequences also encode this same CDR3. The V gene is TRBV2, the J gene TRBJ1-1, with unresolved D. The CDR3 contains 13 residues. V was shortened by 2 bases and J by 1 base, with 5 bases between the two germline ends. Germline CDR1 reads SNHLY; CDR2 reads FYNNEI. CDR3 region: CASSERGNTEAFF. The CDR3 DNA sequence: TGTGCCAGCAGTGAACGAGGGAACACTGAAGCTTTCTTT. The variable domain in full, completed from reference TRBV2 and TRBJ1-1, reads EPEVTQTPSHQVTQMGQEVILRCVPISNHLYFYWYRQILGQKVEFLVSFYNNEISEKSEIFDDQFSVERPDGSNFTLKIRSTKLEDSAMYFCASSERGNTEAFFGQGTRLTVV.

This chain connects TRBV7-9 to TRBJ1-2, with a tentative D call TRBD1 (6 bases). CDR1 is SEHNR and CDR2 is FQNEAQ in the germline V gene (reference sequence). CDR3 length equals 15 residues. V was trimmed by 7 bases and J by 5 bases, leaving 20 bases between them. CDR3 residues: CASTDRDIPPYGYTF. The CDR3 region has the DNA TGTGCCAGCACAGACCGGGACATCCCTCCTTATGGCTACACCTTC.

The gene calls are TRBV5-1 and TRBJ2-3, with 8 bases matching TRBD2. The CDR3 length is 17 residues. Germline V lookup: CDR1 SGHRS, CDR2 YFSETQ. The ends lost 1 base at V and 1 base at J; junction bases unmatched: 8. The CDR3, as DNA: TGCGCCAGCAGCTTGACGGGGGGGTCTGCTGGCACAGATACGCAGTATTTT. It yields the protein CASSLTGGSAGTDTQYF.

The V and J genes are TRBV29-1 and TRBJ2-1; maybe TRBD1 (6 bases). V lost 7 bases and J 9 bases, leaving 13 bases between the germline ends. This CDR3 is 11 amino acids long. Germline CDR1 is SQVTM and CDR2 is ANQGSEA. CDR3 in DNA: TGCAGCGGCGCAGGGGTCGGTGAGCAGTTCTTC. Amino acids: CSGAGVGEQFF.

The CDR3 bases are TGTGCCAGCGTAAGAGTCGGGGTCGGCTCACCCCTCCACTTT. This translates into CASVRVGVGSPLHF. The chain carries TRBV2 and TRBJ1-6; D remains ambiguous. Trimming stripped 8 bases from V and 10 bases from J, with 18 bases between. Germline loops: CDR1 SNHLY, CDR2 FYNNEI. The CDR3 spans 14 residues.

The CDR3 here is CASSWTSGYNEQFF. CDR3 nucleotide sequence: TGTGCCAGCAGCTGGACTAGCGGATACAATGAGCAGTTCTTC. The chain joins TRBV27 to TRBJ2-1, with 10 nucleotides matching TRBD2. The CDR3 is 14 amino acids. J was trimmed by 4 bases and V by 6 bases; bases with no gene match: 3. Germline V lookup: CDR1 MNHEY, CDR2 SMNVEV (reference sequence).

The rearrangement joins TRBV5-1 to TRBJ2-1, with TRBD2 identical over 7 bases. The germline gives CDR1 SGHRS, CDR2 YFSETQ. V lost 3 bases to trimming and J lost 7 bases; unmatched junction nucleotides: 13. CDR3 length equals 16 residues. The CDR3 protein is CASSSYPLGSGNEQFF. CDR3 DNA sequence: TGCGCCAGCAGCTCATATCCTTTGGGTAGCGGGAATGAGCAGTTCTTC.

V and J are TRBV29-1 and TRBJ2-3, with 15 bases identical to TRBD2. The CDR3 runs 16 residues. Looked up from germline, CDR1 is SQVTM and CDR2 is ANQGSEA. V was clipped by 1 base and J by 4 bases; unmatched bases: 3. In nucleotides, the CDR3 is TGCAGCGTTGAAGGGACTAGCGGGGGGGAGTCAGATACGCAGTATTTT. This gives the protein CSVEGTSGGESDTQYF.

The gene calls are TRBV9 and TRBJ2-3; 11 bases line up with TRBD2. The CDR3 totals 16 residues. CDR1 and CDR2 (germline): SGDLS, YYNGEE. The J segment lost 3 bases and the V segment lost 1 base, leaving 4 bases of the junction unmatched. The CDR3 loop is CASSVIAGGPTDTQYF. CDR3 coding DNA: TGTGCCAGCAGCGTAATAGCGGGGGGGCCTACAGATACGCAGTATTTT.

This chain connects TRBV7-9 to TRBJ2-1, with D possibly being TRBD1 (5 bases). CDR3 length: 14 residues. Germline V gene lookup returns CDR1 SEHNR and CDR2 FQNEAQ (reference sequence). V was shortened by 4 bases and J by 12 bases, with 19 bases between the two germline ends. CDR3 sequence (DNA): TGTGCCAGCAGCTCCCTCCAGGGTTCATTTCGGCAGTTCTTC. Translated: CASSSLQGSFRQFF. Drawing the rest from reference TRBV7-9 and TRBJ2-1, the complete variable domain is DTGVSQNPRHKITKRGQNVTFRCDPISEHNRLYWYRQTLGQGPEFLTYFQNEAQLEKSRLLSDRFSAERPKGSFSTLEIQRTEQGDSAMYLCASSSLQGSFRQFFGPGTRLTVL.

This clone was found a few times. This rearrangement joins TRBV28 to TRBJ1-5, with D possibly matching TRBD1 (6 bases). V was trimmed by 3 bases and J by 1 base, leaving 16 bases between them. The CDR3 is 17 residues long. The germline CDR1 and CDR2 sequences are MDHEN and SYDVKM. This chain's CDR3 is CASSFPNRVRSNQPQHF. The CDR3 DNA sequence: TGTGCCAGCAGTTTCCCTAACAGGGTCCGAAGCAATCAGCCCCAGCATTTT.